Reported below is one TCR beta chain. These data are taken from a study of T-cell reconstitution after alpha-beta-depleted transplantation in children. Unique molecular identifiers were used in preparing the TCRbeta library. TCRdb reprocessed the PCR reads via MiXCR and lists one record per CDR3 protein. The data show about 220,000 distinct CDR3 sequences, with approximately 19% seen just once and around two fifths held by the top ten. The ends were cut back, 3 bases at V and 9 bases at J, with 27 bases in the middle. This CDR3 is 17 amino acids long. The rearrangement uses TRBV12-3 or TRBV12-4 and TRBJ2-7, with D tentatively TRBD2 (6 bases). The TCR originated in a male patient aged 2 to 10 who had a stem cell transplant for acute lymphoblastic leukemia, so the T cells may come from the graft donor. Sequencing used PBMCs, mostly from graft donor cells, obtained 360 days after TCRalphabeta/CD19-depleted stem cell transplant. CDR3 in DNA: TGTGCCAGCAGTTTGGGGGGACCGGGGTATAGGCCTACGAGGCAGTACTTC. Encoded protein: CASSLGGPGYRPTRQYF.